The TCR beta chain under discussion was sequenced for a study of graft-versus-host responses after intestinal transplantation. On the study more broadly: Recipients were all induced with anti-thymocyte globulin, then given tacrolimus and steroids for about three years. Study results and caveats: GvH clones were identified in recipient marrow, with some first appearing in ileum or blood. The study associated peak circulating GvH clone levels with early post-transplant HvG declines.

Germline lookup yields CDR1 MRHNA and CDR2 SNTAGT. The V and J ends lost 0 bases and 5 bases respectively, with 11 bases between them. CDR3 length: 15 residues. Note on this clone: Its antigen is as yet unknown.

The assay was immunoSEQ multiplex PCR, and TCRdb's table has in-frame clones only and misses some. Here the sample spans tens of thousands of clones, 89% being singletons. The chain couples TRBV6-4 to TRBJ1-5; the D gene is possibly TRBD1 (6 bases). The sequencing used unstimulated CD4+ T cells sorted from spleen or lymph node cells, collected before transplant. The receptor was derived from a human donor who was the organ donor for an intestinal transplant. The CDR3 here is CASSDSRGGDQPQHF. The CDR3 DNA sequence: TGTGCCAGCAGTGACTCGAGAGGGGGTGATCAGCCCCAGCATTTT.